This note documents a single TCR beta chain sequence. In the original processing: Scientists estimated how many nucleated cells there were by amplifying reference gene primers. The repertoire was sequenced with immunoSEQ multiplex PCR; TCRdb's copy has only in-frame clones and lacks some. The DNA gave D and trimming, while V, J and clone size come from that table. The sample records some 150,000 clones, approximately 80% being singletons. These data originate in a study of blood T cell repertoires in COVID-19. Across the study: The samples span acute and convalescent COVID-19 from the United States, Italy and Spain.

Specimen: peripheral blood. The sequence was collected from a woman over 75 in a cohort sampled during active or convalescent COVID-19.

The CDR3 nucleotides read TGTGCCAGCAGACGGGGTAGGCACACTGAAGCTTTCTTT. The encoded protein is CASRRGRHTEAFF. V usage is TRBV6-5 and J usage is TRBJ1-1, with unresolved D. Germline CDR1 and CDR2: MNHEY and SVGAGI. This CDR3 comprises 13 residues. V lost 6 bases to trimming and J lost 3 bases, with 11 bases between them.